The next 10 T cell receptor beta chains were all read from a single sample in a study of CD8 T cells in ankylosing spondylitis (dated by TCRdb to 2016 to 2017). Results and caveats for the whole study, not just this receptor: Blood from ankylosing spondylitis patients appeared to be characterized by a TCR beta motif made up of under ten highly homologous amino acid variants.

These receptors are not linked to any known antigen. The method behind the library was 5' RACE. The sequencer listed for this sample is Illumina HiSeq 2500. TCRdb passed the public sequencing reads through fastp at Q25 and MiXCR, retaining productive beta sequences. Entries that share a CDR3 protein sequence are merged under the most common genes and DNA. Recorded for this sample are fewer than 550,000 distinct CDR3 sequences; 5.3% of them occurred a single time. The biggest ten clones account for under 4.5% of the sample. The sample consisted of blood, either unsorted or a sorted T cell fraction (not recorded which). The source of these receptors is a male donor with ankylosing spondylitis.

In its sample, this clonotype was seen a few times. This chain joins TRBV12-3 or TRBV12-4 and TRBJ1-1, with D possibly matching TRBD1 (5 bases). The ends were cut back, 6 bases at V and 9 bases at J, with 14 bases in the middle. CDR3 length equals 12 residues. In nucleotides, the CDR3 is TGTGCCAGCAGCCAAGACAGAGATCAAGCTTTCTTT. It translates to CASSQDRDQAFF.

This clonotype was picked up many times. The chain recombines TRBV5-1 with TRBJ2-1; 8 nucleotides match TRBD1. Trimming cost V 4 bases and J 6 bases; bases outside gene matches: 3. Germline V gene sequence: CDR1 SGHRS, CDR2 YFSETQ. The length of the CDR3 is 13 residues. DNA for the CDR3: TGCGCCAGCAGCAAGGACAGGGTCAATGAGCAGTTCTTC. Translation: CASSKDRVNEQFF.

Ten or more counts support this clonotype. This sequence joins TRBV12-3 or TRBV12-4 and TRBJ2-2; D is unresolved. The CDR3 spans 12 residues. Trimming pared 2 bases from V and 7 bases from J, leaving 5 bases between. The DNA of the CDR3 is TGTGCCAGCAGTTTATCTGTCGGGGAGCTGTTTTTT. Its protein product is CASSLSVGELFF.

This clonotype was observed many times. J is TRBJ2-1 and V is TRBV7-9, with 10 bases matching TRBD1. With 5 bases clipped from V and 8 bases from J, the junction kept 3 bases outside the gene matches. CDR1 is SEHNR, CDR2 FQNEAQ, per germline (reference sequence). CDR3 length: 13 residues. The CDR3 nucleotides read TGTGCCAGCAGCGGACAGGGGGGGCATGAGCAGTTCTTC. Translating it yields CASSGQGGHEQFF.

This clonotype was seen only a few times. This chain links TRBV5-5 with TRBJ2-1; TRBD2 is a possible D gene (5 bases). The V end lost 0 bases, the J end lost 0 bases, and 13 bases lay between the germline ends. Germline CDR1 reads SGHKS; CDR2 reads YYEKEE (reference sequence). The CDR3 is 17 amino acids. This chain's CDR3 is CASSLGLSDYSYNEQFF. The DNA for the CDR3 is TGTGCCAGCAGCTTGGGATTATCCGACTACTCCTACAATGAGCAGTTCTTC.

The rearrangement joins TRBV20-1 to TRBJ2-3; a possible D gene is TRBD2 (5 bases). Trimming took 3 bases from V and 1 from J, leaving 14 bases between them. Looked up from germline, CDR1 is DFQATT and CDR2 is SNEGSKA (reference sequence). The CDR3 is made up of 15 amino acids. The CDR3 region is CSASPRTLGTDTQYF. CDR3 coding DNA: TGCAGTGCTAGCCCCAGGACTCTAGGCACAGATACGCAGTATTTT.

There are many counts of this clonotype. J is TRBJ2-1 and V is TRBV7-9, with a possible D match to TRBD2 (6 bases). The CDR3 is 17 amino acids. The germline V gene has CDR1 SEHNR and CDR2 FQNEAQ (reference sequence). V was pared by 0 bases and J by 0 bases, with 12 bases between. The CDR3 bases are TGTGCCAGCAGCTTAGCGCGTAGCGGTAGCTCCTACAATGAGCAGTTCTTC. Protein sequence: CASSLARSGSSYNEQFF.

This clonotype showed up many times. The J gene is TRBJ1-6, the V gene TRBV27; possibly TRBD1 for D (5 bases). CDR1 MNHEY and CDR2 SMNVEV come from the germline V gene (reference sequence). V was shortened by 9 bases and J by 7 bases, with 13 bases between the two germline ends. CDR3 length equals 13 residues. CDR3 sequence (DNA): TGTGCCAGTCCGGAGCAGGGAAATTCACCCCTCCACTTT. Amino acid sequence: CASPEQGNSPLHF.

This clonotype was detected ten times or more. V is TRBV5-1 and J is TRBJ1-1, with D possibly being TRBD1 (6 bases). Trimming shortened V by 0 bases and J by 6 bases, and 15 bases separated the two germline ends. The germline gives CDR1 SGHRS, CDR2 YFSETQ. The CDR3 contains 15 residues. The CDR3 DNA sequence: TGCGCCAGCAGCTTGGGGACAGTCGTTAGAGCTGAAGCTTTCTTT. Translation gives CASSLGTVVRAEAFF.

This clonotype was picked up many times. The chain employs TRBV4-1 and TRBJ2-7; 8 bases map to TRBD2. The trim removed 3 bases at V and 4 bases at J, leaving 5 bases unmatched. Germline-derived CDR1 and CDR2 are MGHRA and YSYEKL. CDR3 size: 14 residues. The CDR3 loop is CASSQDGRGYEQYF. CDR3 DNA: TGCGCCAGCAGCCAGGACGGGAGGGGATACGAGCAGTACTTC.